A single sample is the source of the 21 T cell receptor beta chains below, sequenced in a study of blood T cells in healthy people across ages. Alongside a J-beta primer mix, a sample-barcoded 5' primer served in a second PCR lasting about 7 to 12 cycles. TCRdb passed the 5' RACE reads through MiXCR, listing each CDR3 protein once. The sample has fewer than 1.5 million distinct CDR3 sequences; around 42% are singletons. Sequencing was carried out using blood. The receptors were sampled from a young woman in good health.

As DNA, the CDR3 is TGTGCCAGCAGCCGAGGGACAGCCCGGCTAGCCTACGAGCAGTACTTC. Residues: CASSRGTARLAYEQYF. The gene calls are TRBV9 and TRBJ2-7, with 7 nucleotides matching TRBD1. The germline V gene encodes CDR1 SGDLS and CDR2 YYNGEE. The CDR3 length is 16 residues. V lost 4 bases and J lost 2; bases outside the gene matches: 12. The full variable domain, in which reference TRBV9 and TRBJ2-7 provide the parts outside the CDR3, is DSGVTQTPKHLITATGQRVTLRCSPRSGDLSVYWYQQSLDQGLQFLIQYYNGEERAKGNILERFSAQQFPDLHSELNLSSLELGDSALYFCASSRGTARLAYEQYFGPGTRLTVT.

This clonotype was seen just once. This chain links TRBV10-2 with TRBJ1-2, with D possibly matching TRBD1 (5 bases). The V and J ends lost 3 bases and 2 bases respectively, with 13 bases between them. Germline V gene sequence: CDR1 WSHSY, CDR2 SAAADI. This CDR3 has 15 amino acids. The CDR3 sequence is CASSDEAKGNYGYTF. The CDR3 nucleotides read TGCGCCAGCAGTGATGAAGCCAAGGGGAACTATGGCTACACCTTC.

This clonotype has just a few counts. Written as DNA, the CDR3 is TGTGCCAGCAGCACCAGGTCTGAGCAGTTCTTC. Residues: CASSTRSEQFF. This chain joins TRBV21-1 and TRBJ2-1. TRBV21-1 is assigned pseudogene status. The CDR3 extends over 11 amino acids.

The chain recombines TRBV2 with TRBJ2-1; TRBD2 aligns across 7 bases. Germline CDR1 is SNHLY and CDR2 is FYNNEI. V lost 4 bases, J lost 4 bases, and 7 bases stayed unmatched. This CDR3 spans 15 amino acids. The CDR3 DNA follows: TGTGCCAGCAGTGGAGGGAGGGCAATTTACAATGAGCAGTTCTTC. It is translated as CASSGGRAIYNEQFF.

The table lists this clonotype with a few counts. V and J are TRBV30 and TRBJ2-7; D is ambiguous. This CDR3 comprises 13 residues. Trimming removed 0 bases from V and 3 bases from J, with 9 bases in between. CDR1 is GTSNPN and CDR2 is SVGIG in the germline V gene (reference sequence). The CDR3 nucleotides read TGTGCCTGGAGTGTCTGGGTAGACTACGAGCAGTACTTC. Residues: CAWSVWVDYEQYF.

The sample holds many counts of this clonotype. The chain employs TRBV10-3 and TRBJ2-3; 7 bases are a match to TRBD2. Trimming took 2 bases from V and 0 from J; bases not matched to a gene: 8. Germline-derived CDR1 and CDR2 are ENHRY and SYGVKD. This CDR3 is 17 amino acids long. The CDR3 protein is CAISEGAAGTSTDTQYF. The DNA for the CDR3 is TGTGCCATCAGTGAGGGGGCAGCGGGAACTAGCACAGATACGCAGTATTTT.

J is TRBJ2-1 and V is TRBV11-2; 9 nucleotides agree with TRBD1. Trimming at V came to 7 bases and at J to 4 bases, leaving 8 bases not matched to a gene. In germline, CDR1 is SGHAT, CDR2 FQNNGV. The CDR3 has 15 amino acids. Written as DNA, the CDR3 is TGTGCCAGCAAGAAAGGGACAGGGTTTTACAATGAGCAGTTCTTC. This gives the protein CASKKGTGFYNEQFF. The entire variable domain, with the rest obtained from reference TRBV11-2 and TRBJ2-1, is as follows: EAGVAQSPRYKIIEKRQSVAFWCNPISGHATLYWYQQILGQGPKLLIQFQNNGVVDDSQLPKDRFSAERLKGVDSTLKIQPAKLEDSAVYLCASKKGTGFYNEQFFGPGTRLTVL.

The sample holds many counts of this clonotype. V and J are TRBV10-3 and TRBJ2-7; D call uncertain. V was clipped by 0 bases and J by 3 bases, with 12 bases between them. Per germline, CDR1 ENHRY and CDR2 SYGVKD. CDR3 length: 15 amino acids. The CDR3 DNA follows: TGTGCCATCAGTGAGTCTGGCGGTTCTTTCTACGAGCAGTACTTC. Protein product: CAISESGGSFYEQYF.

A remark on this clonotype: Its ends do not fully match the called genes, so a read error is possible. The genes are TRBV13 and TRBJ2-1, with D possibly being TRBD2 (7 bases). The CDR3 extends over 16 amino acids. Germline assignment: CDR1 PRHDT and CDR2 FYEKMQ (reference sequence). The CDR3 protein is CASGLLVGGGNGEQFF. The CDR3 bases are TGTGCCAGCGGCTTATTAGTAGGGGGGGGTAATGGGGAGCAGTTCTTC.

This chain uses TRBV6-6 with TRBJ2-3; tentatively, D is TRBD1 (6 bases). The germline CDR1 and CDR2 sequences are MNHNY and SVGAGI (reference sequence). The length of the CDR3 is 16 residues. V lost 0 bases, J lost 2 bases, and 12 bases lay in between. CDR3 region: CASSYSGQGLTDTQYF. The CDR3 nucleotides read TGTGCCAGCAGTTACTCGGGCCAGGGGCTCACAGATACGCAGTATTTT.

The V and J genes are TRBV2 and TRBJ2-7; a possible D gene is TRBD2 (6 bases). The CDR3 totals 16 residues. Germline CDR1 SNHLY, CDR2 FYNNEI. Trimming left V 0 bases short and J 2 bases short, with 14 bases between. The CDR3 nucleotides read TGTGCCAGCAGTGAAGCCGAGCTAGCGTCGGCCTACGAGCAGTACTTC. Protein product: CASSEAELASAYEQYF.

The rearrangement links TRBV20-1 to TRBJ1-1, with 7 bases identical to TRBD1. The CDR3 has 13 residues. Trimming cost V 2 bases and J 5 bases; bases outside gene matches: 5. Germline lookup yields CDR1 DFQATT and CDR2 SNEGSKA (reference sequence). DNA of the CDR3: TGCAGTGCTAGAATTCCAGGGGGGACTGAAGCTTTCTTT. It yields the protein CSARIPGGTEAFF.

V gene TRBV18 combines with J gene TRBJ2-3; a weak D match, TRBD2 (6 bases). The germline V gene has CDR1 KGHSH and CDR2 LQKENI. Trimming removed 10 bases from V and 6 bases from J, with 14 bases in between. The CDR3 length is 12 residues. Here the CDR3 DNA reads TGTGCCATCGCCCCCCGGGAGGATACGCAGTATTTT. It translates to CAIAPREDTQYF. The whole variable domain, remainder taken from reference TRBV18 and TRBJ2-3, is NAGVMQNPRHLVRRRGQEARLRCSPMKGHSHVYWYRQLPEEGLKFMVYLQKENIIDESGMPKERFSAEFPKEGPSILRIQQVVRGDSAAYFCAIAPREDTQYFGPGTRLTVL.

The table lists this clonotype with a few counts. J is TRBJ2-3 and V is TRBV20-1; 7 nucleotides align to TRBD2. V was pared by 6 bases and J by 5 bases, with 14 bases of the junction left unmatched. The CDR3 sequence is 15 residues long. The germline CDR1 and CDR2 sequences are DFQATT and SNEGSKA (reference sequence). The CDR3 spells CSAGGTRHGIDTQYF. DNA of the CDR3: TGCAGTGCCGGGGGGACTCGACATGGTATAGATACGCAGTATTTT.

The chain joins TRBV3-1 to TRBJ1-2, with TRBD1 as a possible D gene (6 bases). Trimming pared 3 bases from V and 8 bases from J, leaving 16 bases between. The CDR3 loop spans 14 amino acids. Germline V gene lookup returns CDR1 LGHDT and CDR2 YNNKEL (reference sequence). The CDR3 is CASSHMGAGRGYTF. The CDR3 bases are TGTGCCAGCAGCCACATGGGGGCAGGGAGAGGCTACACCTTC. The whole variable domain, filled in from reference TRBV3-1 and TRBJ1-2, reads DTAVSQTPKYLVTQMGNDKSIKCEQNLGHDTMYWYKQDSKKFLKIMFSYNNKELIINETVPNRFSPKSPDKAHLNLHINSLELGDSAVYFCASSHMGAGRGYTFGSGTRLTVV.

The chain recombines TRBV4-1 with TRBJ2-5; 10 positions agree with TRBD2. The CDR3 contains 16 residues. V was clipped by 1 base and J by 11 bases; unmatched bases: 13. Germline assignment: CDR1 MGHRA and CDR2 YSYEKL. The CDR3 sequence: CASSQVLLAGSNEQYF. The CDR3 DNA follows: TGCGCCAGCAGCCAAGTCTTACTAGCGGGGAGCAATGAGCAGTACTTC.

The gene calls are TRBV7-3 and TRBJ2-4, with TRBD2 as a possible D gene (6 bases). The J call may be wrong; the DNA end is better matched by TRBJ2-7. Germline assignment: CDR1 SGHTA and CDR2 FQGTGA. The CDR3 spans 15 residues. For the CDR3, the DNA is TGTGCCAGCAGCTTCCAAGGGCCATCGACTAGCGAGCAGTACTTC. This gives the protein CASSFQGPSTSEQYF.

This clonotype occurred a few times. This chain links TRBV3-1 with TRBJ2-1; perhaps TRBD2 as D (5 bases). The CDR3 is 15 amino acids. V lost 1 base to trimming and J lost 3 bases, with 10 bases between them. CDR1 and CDR2 from the germline V gene are LGHDT and YNNKEL (reference sequence). Here the CDR3 reads CASSQGSGIYNEQFF. The CDR3 bases are TGTGCCAGCAGCCAAGGAAGCGGTATCTACAATGAGCAGTTCTTC.

This clonotype was detected only a few times. The chain combines TRBV3-1 with TRBJ2-7, with unresolved D. The CDR3 totals 14 residues. The germline V gene encodes CDR1 LGHDT and CDR2 YNNKEL (reference sequence). The V end lost 4 bases, the J end lost 6 bases, and 16 bases lay between the germline ends. The CDR3 DNA reads as TGTGCCAGCAGCCTCTCGACTGGGTTTCCCGAGCAGTACTTC. This encodes CASSLSTGFPEQYF.

V and J are TRBV7-9 and TRBJ1-2, with D perhaps matching TRBD1 (5 bases). V gave up 2 bases and J gave up 4 bases, with 14 bases separating them. Germline CDR1 SEHNR, CDR2 FQNEAQ (reference sequence). The CDR3 spans 15 residues. CDR3 DNA sequence: TGTGCCAGCAGCTTAACGCGAGGGGAACCCTATGGCTACACCTTC. Protein: CASSLTRGEPYGYTF.

V gene TRBV7-8 combines with J gene TRBJ1-1; D might be TRBD1 (5 bases). CDR3 length equals 18 residues. Germline V CDR1 and CDR2: SGHVS, FQNEAQ. Between the trimmed V and J ends, which lost 2 bases and 5 bases, there was a span of 24 bases. The CDR3 DNA follows: TGTGCCAGCAGCTTATTCACTCTTATCGGGGGGAGTTGGACTGAAGCTTTCTTT. It translates to CASSLFTLIGGSWTEAFF. Using reference TRBV7-8 and TRBJ1-1 for the parts outside the CDR3, the full variable domain is GAGVSQSPRYKVAKRGQDVALRCDPISGHVSLFWYQQALGQGPEFLTYFQNEAQLDKSGLPSDRFFAERPEGSVSTLKIQRTQQEDSAVYLCASSLFTLIGGSWTEAFFGQGTRLTVV.